There are a few counts of the clone carrying this T cell receptor (beta chain). What it binds is not known. The sample originates from a study of T cell repertoires in cytomegalovirus infection. Study-level information: Alongside well-studied HLA-B-restricted CMV epitopes, recently identified HLA-C-restricted CMV epitopes were also used.

With V trimmed by 6 bases and J by 10 bases, 9 bases remained unmatched. The CDR3 sequence is 14 residues long. TCRdb analysed the reads with MiXCR anew, one entry per CDR3 protein. Counted here are about 770,000 distinct CDR3 sequences, approximately 32% occurring once; the ten biggest clones make up around 13%. This chain links TRBV12-3 or TRBV12-4 with TRBJ2-1, with 10 bases that match TRBD1. The receptor was isolated from a human donor in good health (CMV status not recorded). Some clones in this sample may be carry-over from other donors' samples. Sequencing used cultured CD8+ T cells from PBMCs, obtained from culture after CMV antigen stimulation. This chain's CDR3 is CASSRQGAGVEQFF. The DNA for the CDR3 is TGTGCCAGCAGCCGACAGGGGGCGGGAGTCGAGCAGTTCTTC.